A single sample is the source of the 17 T cell receptor beta chains below, sequenced in a study of blood T cell repertoires in COVID-19. The protocol was immunoSEQ multiplex PCR, while the TCRdb copy is restricted to in-frame clones and leaves out a portion. The sample has approximately 160,000 clones, approximately 80% seen once. Sequenced input: peripheral blood. The source of these receptors is a woman of 80 years or more with active or convalescent COVID-19.

The chain joins TRBV6-5 to TRBJ2-3; 9 nucleotides align to TRBD1. V lost 6 bases to trimming and J lost 5 bases; unmatched junction nucleotides: 9. There are 15 residues in the CDR3. Germline loops: CDR1 MNHEY, CDR2 SVGAGI. CDR3: CASRPTGGWGDTQYF. The CDR3 DNA follows: TGTGCCAGCAGGCCCACAGGGGGCTGGGGAGATACGCAGTATTTT.

The rearrangement uses TRBV6-4 and TRBJ2-5; perhaps TRBD1 as D (5 bases). The CDR3 is 14 amino acids. Germline V gene sequence: CDR1 MRHNA, CDR2 SNTAGT. Trimming pared 8 bases from V and 0 bases from J, leaving 13 bases between. The CDR3 sequence is CASQGQLDQETQYF. Here the CDR3 DNA reads TGTGCCAGCCAGGGTCAATTGGACCAAGAGACCCAGTACTTC.

J is TRBJ1-2 and V is TRBV29-1, with no clear D. The CDR3 sequence is 13 residues long. V lost 4 bases and J 7 bases, leaving 16 bases between the germline ends. Germline V gives CDR1 SQVTM, CDR2 ANQGSEA. The CDR3 region is CSVVQDESTGYTF. CDR3 coding DNA: TGCAGCGTTGTCCAGGATGAGAGCACTGGCTACACCTTC.

The rearrangement links TRBV19 to TRBJ1-2, with 7 bases fitting TRBD1. Trimming removed 3 bases from V and 5 bases from J; junction bases left unmatched: 9. The CDR3 consists of 15 residues. Per germline, CDR1 LNHDA and CDR2 SQIVND (reference sequence). CDR3 region: CASSIGERQGYGYTF. DNA of the CDR3: TGTGCCAGTAGTATCGGTGAGAGACAGGGTTATGGCTACACCTTC.

The gene calls are TRBV7-9 and TRBJ1-4; 9 bases are shared with TRBD1. V dropped 5 bases and J dropped 7; count of bases not matched to a gene: 5. The V gene's germline CDR1 is SEHNR and CDR2 FQNEAQ (reference sequence). The CDR3 totals 14 residues. CDR3 region: CASSVDRGGEKLFF. In DNA, the CDR3 is TGTGCCAGCAGCGTGGACAGGGGCGGTGAAAAACTGTTTTTT.

This chain links TRBV19 with TRBJ2-7, with D possibly TRBD1 on 6 matching bases. This CDR3 is built from 13 residues. The V gene's germline CDR1 is LNHDA and CDR2 SQIVND (reference sequence). The V end lost 1 base, the J end lost 5 bases, and 9 bases lay between the germline ends. The CDR3: CASSIGRGDEQYF. Written as DNA, the CDR3 is TGTGCCAGTAGTATAGGCAGGGGCGACGAGCAGTACTTC.

J is TRBJ1-6 and V is TRBV19; D is ambiguous. CDR1 is LNHDA, CDR2 SQIVND, per germline (reference sequence). This CDR3 region has 13 residues. The V gene lost 3 bases and the J gene lost 10 bases, with 10 bases spanning the gap. The CDR3 region is CASSISARSPLHF. DNA for the CDR3: TGTGCCAGTAGTATTTCCGCCAGGTCACCCCTCCACTTT.

The V and J genes are TRBV28 and TRBJ2-7; the match to TRBD1 covers 7 bases. The CDR3 loop spans 14 amino acids. The ends lost 3 bases at V and 2 bases at J; junction bases unmatched: 4. The V gene's germline CDR1 is MDHEN and CDR2 SYDVKM. The CDR3 DNA is TGTGCCAGCAGTTTCCCGGGACAGACCTACGAGCAGTACTTC. This gives the protein CASSFPGQTYEQYF.

The chain is built from TRBV6-5 and TRBJ1-2; tentative D call: TRBD1 (6 bases). Trimming stripped 4 bases from V and 1 base from J, with 13 bases between. Germline V gives CDR1 MNHEY, CDR2 SVGAGI. The CDR3 length is 15 residues. CDR3 sequence: CASSSPGQFNYGYTF. CDR3 sequence (DNA): TGTGCCAGCAGTTCCCCCGGACAGTTTAACTATGGCTACACCTTC.

This clone was recorded only once. This chain links TRBV6-5 with TRBJ1-2; D is unresolved. This CDR3 has 12 residues. The V gene lost 7 bases and the J gene lost 1 base, with 7 bases spanning the gap. Germline CDR1 and CDR2: MNHEY and SVGAGI. The CDR3 DNA follows: TGTGCCAGCACCGGAGGTAACTATGGCTACACCTTC. Protein: CASTGGNYGYTF.

The CDR3 region has the DNA TGTGCCAGCAGTATTAGCACGAACACTGAAGCTTTCTTT. It codes for CASSISTNTEAFF. The chain links TRBV12-3 or TRBV12-4 to TRBJ1-1; D unclear. The CDR3 has 13 residues. V was cut by 5 bases and J by 1 base, with 8 bases left in between.

V usage is TRBV10-2 and J usage is TRBJ1-2, with no clear D. The CDR3 extends over 14 amino acids. Between the trimmed V and J ends, which lost 2 bases and 7 bases, there was a span of 14 bases. Germline loops: CDR1 WSHSY, CDR2 SAAADI. In DNA, the CDR3 is TGCGCCAGCAGTGAGAACTCGGGAGGAGGTGGCTACACCTTC. Translating it yields CASSENSGGGGYTF.

This chain uses TRBV19 with TRBJ1-1; 7 bases are shared with TRBD1. The CDR3 runs to 14 residues. The germline CDR1 and CDR2 sequences are LNHDA and SQIVND (reference sequence). Unmatched junction bases numbered 5, after V lost 6 bases and J lost 1 base. The CDR3 spells CASRTAGGNTEAFF. The CDR3 DNA sequence: TGTGCCAGTAGGACGGCAGGGGGGAACACTGAAGCTTTCTTT.

V usage is TRBV27 and J usage is TRBJ1-1, with D unresolved. Trimming took off 6 bases at V and 1 base at J, with 15 bases between the two ends. The CDR3 contains 15 residues. Germline V gene data show CDR1 as MNHEY and CDR2 as SMNVEV (reference sequence). In DNA, the CDR3 is TGTGCCAGCAGGCTATCCGGGAGGCAGAACACTGAAGCTTTCTTT. It codes for CASRLSGRQNTEAFF.

This clone was picked up one time. This sequence joins TRBV18 and TRBJ1-4; no definite D call. The CDR3 runs 14 residues. Per germline, CDR1 KGHSH and CDR2 LQKENI. Trimming took off 1 base at V and 6 bases at J, with 9 bases between the two ends. The CDR3 nucleotides read TGTGCCAGCTCACCACGAGGCCCTCATGAAAAACTGTTTTTT. This gives the protein CASSPRGPHEKLFF.

The chain carries TRBV6-2 or TRBV6-3 and TRBJ2-3; 8 bases map to TRBD1. Germline CDR1 MNHEY, CDR2 SVGEGT. The CDR3 loop spans 15 amino acids. Trimming cost V 5 bases and J 5 bases; bases outside gene matches: 9. In DNA form, the CDR3 reads TGTGCCAGCAGTCAATCCGGGACAGGACAAGATACGCAGTATTTT. This encodes CASSQSGTGQDTQYF.

J is TRBJ1-5 and V is TRBV6-1; 9 bases map to TRBD1. The CDR3 consists of 18 residues. Germline CDR1 is MNHNS and CDR2 is SASEGT. V shed 2 bases and J 6 bases; nucleotides not matched to a gene: 14. CDR3 coding DNA: TGTGCCAGCAGTGAACTAACAGGGGGCACCCCCAGGAGTCAGCCCCAGCATTTT. Protein product: CASSELTGGTPRSQPQHF.